This record concerns one T cell receptor beta chain sequence. In the original workflow: Counts of nucleated cells, estimated from reference gene primer amplification, were obtained. The data were produced by immunoSEQ multiplex PCR, yet TCRdb's version contains in-frame clones alone and is incomplete. The V and J calls and clone size are taken from that table; D and trimming were inferred from the DNA. There are around 100,000 clones in the sample; about 80% occur only once, and less than 35% lies in the top ten. The CDR3 consists of 15 residues. V was clipped by 0 bases and J by 5 bases; unmatched bases: 4. From germline, CDR1 is SGHRS and CDR2 YFSETQ. This entry comes from a study of blood T cell repertoires in COVID-19. As for the study in general: The United States, Italy and Spain provided the acute and convalescent COVID-19 samples. Sources were T cells, B-cell-depleted T cells, or PBMCs; the material itself was cDNA or gDNA.

The sample consisted of peripheral blood. This receptor was taken from an older man with active or convalescent COVID-19. The chain employs TRBV5-1 and TRBJ2-1, with 8 bases that match TRBD1. The CDR3, as DNA: TGCGCCAGCAGCTTGGCGGTGACAGGGGACAATGAGCAGTTCTTC. Amino acid sequence: CASSLAVTGDNEQFF. The whole variable domain, remainder taken from reference TRBV5-1 and TRBJ2-1, is KAGVTQTPRYLIKTRGQQVTLSCSPISGHRSVSWYQQTPGQGLQFLFEYFSETQRNKGNFPGRFSGRQFSNSRSEMNVSTLELGDSALYLCASSLAVTGDNEQFFGPGTRLTVL.